This passage covers 4 T cell receptor beta chains from one sample sequenced in a study of beta chain features in type 1 diabetes. The whole isolated RNA underwent reverse transcription, so sequencing captured expressed TCRB transcripts. Profiling relied on immunoSEQ multiplex PCR, and the TCRdb table lists in-frame clones only, not all of them. This table holds under 950,000 clones, about a sixth found once. The sequencing input was naive CD4+ T cells from blood. The receptors here all came from a woman aged 18-29 years in good health.

This clone has a handful of counts. CDR3 in amino acids: CASSRRGSTDTQYF. The CDR3 DNA reads TGTGCCAGCAGTAGGAGAGGGAGCACAGATACGCAGTATTTT. The rearrangement links TRBV6-6 to TRBJ2-3; possible D gene TRBD2, 5 bases. Per the germline V gene, CDR1 is MNHNY and CDR2 is SVGAGI (reference sequence). V was pared by 5 bases and J by 0 bases, with 9 bases between. There are 14 residues in the CDR3.

The chain uses TRBV4-2 and TRBJ2-7, with 7 bases that match TRBD2. This CDR3 region has 13 residues. The germline V gene has CDR1 LGHNA and CDR2 YNFKEQ. V lost 4 bases and J lost 6; bases outside the gene matches: 6. CDR3 sequence reads: CASSLLPSGEQYF. For the CDR3, the DNA is TGTGCCAGCAGCCTTCTCCCTAGCGGCGAGCAGTACTTC.

This clone was seen a handful of times. The genes are TRBV29-1 and TRBJ2-5; D possibly corresponds to TRBD1 (6 bases). This CDR3 region has 13 residues. The V and J ends lost 7 bases and 5 bases respectively, with 17 bases between them. Germline-derived CDR1 and CDR2 are SQVTM and ANQGSEA. CDR3 sequence: CSGRTGIRETQYF. As DNA, the CDR3 is TGCAGCGGAAGAACAGGGATAAGGGAGACCCAGTACTTC.

This clone was seen only a few times. The chain uses TRBV27 and TRBJ2-5, with unresolved D. The CDR3 contains 18 residues. Germline V gene lookup returns CDR1 MNHEY and CDR2 SMNVEV (reference sequence). The V gene lost 3 bases and the J gene lost 2 bases, with 22 bases spanning the gap. Written as DNA, the CDR3 is TGTGCCAGCAGTTTCAGGCGACCGATTGGCCTCCAGCAAGAGACCCAGTACTTC. Its translation: CASSFRRPIGLQQETQYF.